This T cell receptor beta chain was captured in a study of neoadjuvant anti-PD-1 for oral cavity cancer listed by TCRdb under 2021. Study-wide context: Three to four biweekly doses of nivolumab at 3 mg/kg were mostly administered to patients before curative-intent surgical resection. The parent correlative cohort had 12 to 13 patients and a response rate of 25% to 35%. Responders were defined as patients with complete response, partial response or stable disease by RECIST 1.1; non-responders were defined as patients with progression. Patients without progression received a fourth nivolumab dose around day 43 and underwent definitive surgical resection on days 50-56. What the authors observed across the whole study: Higher pretreatment blood Treg/Th17 ratios correlated with both higher pretreatment blood TCRbeta clonality and lower post-treatment tumor TCRbeta clonality. TCR analyses included only three patients per response group, and the authors called for larger cohorts for validation. Larger post-treatment sizes of preexisting intratumoral clones correlated with greater tumor shrinkage, suggesting expansion of preexisting clones contributed to response.

On this clone itself: Which antigen it targets is not known. One base away there is no much larger clone; base qualities are not given.

For survey sequencing, tumor libraries mostly used about 4.5 ug of input genomic DNA, with two replicates for each sample. The immunoSEQ hsTCRbeta kit was used to prepare TCRbeta libraries, following the manufacturer's instructions. Sequencing of the completed libraries took place using an Illumina NovaSeq 6000 S4 flow cell after they had been pooled to about 3 nM. The authors' pipeline ran thus. The immunoSEQ Analyzer handled quality control and preprocessing of the raw data. The analysis was limited to productive rearrangements, and each clonotype was defined by a unique CDR3 amino acid sequence. Repertoire clonality was estimated as the Gini-Simpson index, which was calculated using the R package tcR. Student's t test was used to compare Gini indices, while Pearson correlation assessed associations with tumor size change. Sourced from immuneACCESS, this table was stored by TCRdb with only in-frame sequences that have V and J called. A share of the clones is absent; for the studies checked, an unresolved V gene accounts for under half, and the remainder has no known explanation. V, J and clone size are those of that table, while D and trimming were read from the DNA. The sample has around 5,300 clones on record, over 50% of them singletons. The ten largest make up roughly 7% of the sample.

According to the study, the label for this sample's time point signals: after neoadjuvant nivolumab, at surgical resection. Patients were newly diagnosed with stage II-IVA oral cavity squamous cell carcinoma and had received no prior systemic or radiation treatment. The cohort consisted of patients with HPV-negative, locally advanced oral cavity squamous cell carcinoma. Samples came from a longitudinal correlative study of a single-arm phase II trial of neoadjuvant nivolumab in oral cavity squamous cell carcinoma. Genomic DNA-based TCRbeta sequencing was performed on subject-matched pre- and post-treatment PBMCs and tumors from three responders and three non-responders. For tumor tissue, genomic DNA extraction relied on the Maxwell RSC DNA from Tissue kit. The TCR was taken from a person aged 35-79 years with oral cavity squamous cell carcinoma. Sequencing used tumor tissue, obtained after nivolumab (anti-PD-1) treatment.

The DNA reads TGTGCCAGCAGTGGACAGGGGCGGCTGGTGAGCACTGAAGCTTTCTTT. Its protein is CASSGQGRLVSTEAFF. The V and J segments used are TRBV28 and TRBJ1-1; the junction holds 9 bases that match TRBD1. Based on the germline V gene, the CDR1 and CDR2 sequences are MDHEN and SYDVKM. Ends trimmed: V by 5 bases, J by 4 bases; bases unmatched to a gene: 11. Counted from cysteine to phenylalanine, this CDR3 has 16 amino acids. The kept DNA is CDR3 alone, 48 bases in frame from the first base.